This T cell receptor beta chain emerged from a study of T cells after posttransplantation cyclophosphamide. Sequenced by immunoSEQ multiplex PCR; TCRdb stores in-frame clones only, minus some. The sample presents around 35,000 clones, none singletons. This clone was found many times. Germline CDR1 is LGHNT and CDR2 is FRNRAP. This CDR3 contains 12 residues. Trimming removed 9 bases from V and 5 bases from J; junction bases left unmatched: 2. The sequenced sample consisted of PBMCs. The chain has TRBV12-5 and TRBJ1-5, with TRBD1 matching over 9 bases. This TCR came from a girl aged 5 to 17 in good health, CMV-negative, and a related stem cell transplant donor. The CDR3 is CARWTGDQPQHF. CDR3 sequence (DNA): TGTGCTAGATGGACAGGGGATCAGCCCCAGCATTTT.